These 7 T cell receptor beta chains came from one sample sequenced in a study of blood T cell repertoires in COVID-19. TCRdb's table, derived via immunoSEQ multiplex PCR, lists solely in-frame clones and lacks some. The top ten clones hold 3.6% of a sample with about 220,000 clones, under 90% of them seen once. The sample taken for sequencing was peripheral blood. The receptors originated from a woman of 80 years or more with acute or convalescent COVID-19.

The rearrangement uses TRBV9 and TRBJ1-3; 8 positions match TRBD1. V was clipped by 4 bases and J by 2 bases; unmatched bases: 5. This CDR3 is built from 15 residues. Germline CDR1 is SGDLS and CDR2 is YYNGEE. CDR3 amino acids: CASSLGQAPGNTIYF. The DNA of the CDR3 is TGTGCCAGCAGCCTGGGACAGGCTCCTGGAAACACCATATATTTT.

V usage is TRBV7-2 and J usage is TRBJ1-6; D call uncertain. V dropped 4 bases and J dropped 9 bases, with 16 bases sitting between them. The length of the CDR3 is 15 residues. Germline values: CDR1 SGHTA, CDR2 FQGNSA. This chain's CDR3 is CASSSTGVRASPLHF. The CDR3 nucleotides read TGTGCCAGCAGCTCGACCGGGGTGAGGGCTTCACCCCTCCACTTT.

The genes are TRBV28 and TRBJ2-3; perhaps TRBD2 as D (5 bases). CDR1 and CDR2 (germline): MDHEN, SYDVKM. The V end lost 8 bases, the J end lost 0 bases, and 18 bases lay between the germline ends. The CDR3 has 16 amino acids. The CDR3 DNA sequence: TGTGCCAGCCCTCAGTCGGGGTCGACTAGCACAGATACGCAGTATTTT. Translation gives CASPQSGSTSTDTQYF.

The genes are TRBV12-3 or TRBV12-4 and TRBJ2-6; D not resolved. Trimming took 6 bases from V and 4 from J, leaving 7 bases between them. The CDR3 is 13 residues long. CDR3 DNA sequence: TGTGCCAGCAGCCCCTCGGGGGCCAACGTCCTGACTTTC. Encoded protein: CASSPSGANVLTF.

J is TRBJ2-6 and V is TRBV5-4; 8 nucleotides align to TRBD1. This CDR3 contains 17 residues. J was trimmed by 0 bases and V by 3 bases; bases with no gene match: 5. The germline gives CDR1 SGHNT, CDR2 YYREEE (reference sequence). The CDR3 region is CASSSGQAHSGANVLTF. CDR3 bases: TGTGCCAGCAGCTCGGGACAGGCGCACTCTGGGGCCAACGTCCTGACTTTC.

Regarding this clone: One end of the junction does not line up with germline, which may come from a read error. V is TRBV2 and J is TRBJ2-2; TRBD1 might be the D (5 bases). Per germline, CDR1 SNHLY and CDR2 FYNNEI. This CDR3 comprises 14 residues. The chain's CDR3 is CASREVGDTGELFF. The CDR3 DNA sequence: TGTGCCAGCAGGGAAGTAGGGGACACCGGGGAGCTGTTTTTT.

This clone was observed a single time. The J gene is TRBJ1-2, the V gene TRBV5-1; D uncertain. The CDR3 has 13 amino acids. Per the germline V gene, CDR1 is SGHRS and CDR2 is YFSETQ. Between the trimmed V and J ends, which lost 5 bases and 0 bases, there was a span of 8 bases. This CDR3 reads CASRNDSNYGYTF. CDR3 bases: TGCGCCAGCAGAAATGACTCTAACTATGGCTACACCTTC.